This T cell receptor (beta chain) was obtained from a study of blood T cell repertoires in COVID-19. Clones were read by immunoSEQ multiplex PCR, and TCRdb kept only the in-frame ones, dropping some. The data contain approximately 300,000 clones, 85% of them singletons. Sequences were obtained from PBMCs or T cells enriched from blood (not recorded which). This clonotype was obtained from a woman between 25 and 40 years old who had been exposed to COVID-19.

Here the CDR3 DNA reads TGTGCCAGCAGTTTAAGGACAGAGCCCGGGGAGCTGTTTTTT. Its translation is CASSLRTEPGELFF. This chain connects TRBV28 to TRBJ2-2; D possibly corresponds to TRBD1 (6 bases). V shed 2 bases and J shed 6 bases, with 10 bases lying between them. The V gene's germline CDR1 is MDHEN and CDR2 SYDVKM. The CDR3 covers 14 residues.